This T cell receptor (beta chain) was sequenced for a study of T cell repertoires in cytomegalovirus infection. Study-level information: Public TCR beta signature analysis indicated the presence of both CMV infection and matching HLA type. Regarding the study as a whole: There were carriers of CMV plus the relevant HLA, and cumulative public TCR beta family frequency identified them. The ex vivo response was dominated by HLA-C-restricted CMV-specific TCR beta clonotypes.

Between the trimmed V and J ends, which lost 3 bases and 1 base, there was a span of 18 bases. The CDR3 runs to 17 residues. Germline-derived CDR1 and CDR2 are SGHVS and FNYEAQ. One entry per CDR3 protein results from TCRdb running MiXCR on the reads. Of 350,000 to 500,000 distinct CDR3 sequences listed, about 33% were seen once; the top ten hold 12% to 15%. As concerns this clonotype: The antigen remains unidentified.

The J gene is TRBJ2-5, the V gene TRBV7-6; D perhaps matches TRBD1 (5 bases). This receptor was taken from a human donor in good health (CMV status not recorded). Some clones in this sample may be carry-over from other donors' samples. The sample comprised PBMCs. The CDR3 DNA is TGTGCCAGCAGCTTGGGGCTACGAGAGGTTCTCCAAGAGACCCAGTACTTC. Encoded protein: CASSLGLREVLQETQYF. Full variable domain (outside the CDR3, taken from reference TRBV7-6 and TRBJ2-5): GAGVSQSPRYKVTKRGQDVALRCDPISGHVSLYWYRQALGQGPEFLTYFNYEAQQDKSGLPNDRFSAERPEGSISTLTIQRTEQRDSAMYRCASSLGLREVLQETQYFGPGTRLLVL.